These 11 T cell receptor beta chains share one sample of origin, sequenced in a study of T cell responses to AZD1222 COVID-19 vaccine. The assay was immunoSEQ multiplex PCR, and TCRdb's table has in-frame clones only and misses some. The repertoire holds about 160,000 clones, with approximately 90% as singletons. This specimen consisted of peripheral blood, obtained on day 0 of AZD1222 vaccination. The receptors were gathered from an adult in good health.

This clone has a handful of counts. The CDR3 sequence: CSGVVEIPYEQYF. The DNA of the CDR3 is TGCAGCGGTGTAGTCGAGATTCCCTACGAGCAGTACTTC. This chain links TRBV29-1 with TRBJ2-7; unclear D gene. V dropped 7 bases and J dropped 2 bases, with 15 bases sitting between them. The germline CDR1 and CDR2 sequences are SQVTM and ANQGSEA. The CDR3 loop spans 13 amino acids.

The chain is built from TRBV7-2 and TRBJ1-2; D is undetermined. With 1 base removed from V and 7 bases from J, the gap between germline ends came to 16 bases. The CDR3 loop spans 15 amino acids. CDR1 is SGHTA and CDR2 is FQGNSA in the germline V gene. The CDR3 loop is CASSLVGTSSGGYTF. The CDR3, as DNA: TGTGCCAGCAGCTTAGTAGGCACTTCTTCGGGTGGCTACACCTTC.

The chain uses TRBV5-1 and TRBJ1-6, with D possibly being TRBD1 (5 bases). CDR3 length: 15 residues. V lost 0 bases and J 8 bases, leaving 12 bases between the germline ends. Germline V gives CDR1 SGHRS, CDR2 YFSETQ. This chain's CDR3 is CASSLGQQGDSPLHF. The CDR3 DNA reads TGCGCCAGCAGCTTGGGGCAGCAGGGAGATTCACCCCTCCACTTT.

This sequence joins TRBV28 and TRBJ2-7, with D perhaps matching TRBD1 (5 bases). Germline V gene lookup returns CDR1 MDHEN and CDR2 SYDVKM. Trimming took 4 bases from V and 8 from J, leaving 15 bases between them. The CDR3 length is 13 residues. Here the CDR3 reads CASSYLGAYQQYF. The CDR3 DNA sequence: TGTGCCAGCAGTTACCTAGGGGCATATCAGCAGTACTTC.

V and J are TRBV5-1 and TRBJ2-5; D is tentatively TRBD1 or TRBD2 (5 bases each). Per germline, CDR1 SGHRS and CDR2 YFSETQ. This CDR3 region has 13 residues. With 3 bases removed from V and 1 base from J, the gap between germline ends came to 7 bases. CDR3 DNA: TGCGCCAGCAGCTCCGGGACCCAAGAGACCCAGTACTTC. Its protein is CASSSGTQETQYF.

V is TRBV19 and J is TRBJ2-4, with 15 positions matching TRBD2. This CDR3 is 21 amino acids long. J gave up 1 base and V 6 bases, and 16 bases lay outside the gene matches. From germline, CDR1 is LNHDA and CDR2 SQIVND (reference sequence). For the CDR3, the DNA is TGTGCCAGTAGCGAACCCTCCCGGACTAGCGGGAGGGTGGGCGCCAAAAACATTCAGTACTTC. Translation gives CASSEPSRTSGRVGAKNIQYF.

This chain uses TRBV29-1 with TRBJ2-1, with D perhaps TRBD1 (6 bases). This CDR3 contains 14 residues. V lost 5 bases and J 5 bases, leaving 16 bases between the germline ends. Germline values: CDR1 SQVTM, CDR2 ANQGSEA. CDR3 sequence: CSVPPGTNDNEQFF. The CDR3 DNA is TGCAGCGTTCCTCCCGGGACAAACGACAATGAGCAGTTCTTC.

The chain has TRBV21-1 and TRBJ1-2; the DNA was not compared with TRBD1, the D call given in the table. TRBV21-1 is an annotated pseudogene. This CDR3 has 14 amino acids. The CDR3 spells CASSKPETVYGYTF. Here the CDR3 DNA reads TGTGCCAGCAGCAAACCGGAGACAGTCTATGGCTACACCTTC.

The chain uses TRBV12-3 or TRBV12-4 and TRBJ1-6, with unresolved D. The CDR3 is 13 amino acids. The V end was cut by 7 bases, the J end by 7 bases, with 11 bases between. The CDR3 here is CASTGRQNSPLHF. In nucleotides, the CDR3 is TGTGCCAGCACCGGCCGTCAGAATTCACCCCTCCACTTT.

The V and J genes are TRBV27 and TRBJ2-2, with D uncertain. Germline V gene data show CDR1 as MNHEY and CDR2 as SMNVEV (reference sequence). Deletions cut 6 bases from V and 2 bases from J, with 10 bases between. The CDR3 is made up of 14 amino acids. DNA for the CDR3: TGTGCCAGCAGATTGACAACCAACACCGGGGAGCTGTTTTTT. Its translation is CASRLTTNTGELFF.

This clone has just one count. This chain links TRBV6-2 or TRBV6-3 with TRBJ2-5; 8 nucleotides align to TRBD1. CDR3 length equals 20 residues. Germline V gene lookup returns CDR1 MNHEY and CDR2 SVGEGT. J gave up 0 bases and V 2 bases, and 17 bases lay outside the gene matches. This CDR3 is CASSYPSQGAEVVNQETQYF. In DNA form, the CDR3 reads TGTGCCAGCAGTTACCCCTCCCAGGGGGCTGAGGTTGTGAACCAAGAGACCCAGTACTTC.